Listed below are T cell receptor beta chains from one sample, sequenced in a study of cytomegalovirus exposure and HLA in healthy donors. Profiling relied on immunoSEQ multiplex PCR, and the TCRdb table lists in-frame clones only, not all of them. The sample carries fewer than 85,000 clones, roughly 74% recorded once. Input material: PBMCs. The receptors originated from a man in his forties in good health and CMV-seronegative. Each CDR3 is given with its conserved first and last residue. A D gene is named only where the DNA matches it firmly. The size of a clone is reported for some rows only, either as once, few or many, or as a class for expanded clones.

abundance,v_gene,d_gene,j_gene,CDR3nt,CDR3aa
NA,TRBV7-8,NA,TRBJ1-4,TGTGCCAGCAGCTCCCCTCGAGGGCCTATTGAAAAACTGTTTTTT,CASSSPRGPIEKLFF
NA,TRBV6-6,NA,TRBJ1-2,TGTGCCAGCAGTCGGGGGGGCAGGGTCTATGGCTACACCTTC,CASSRGGRVYGYTF
NA,TRBV18,NA,TRBJ1-2,TGTGCCAGCTCACCGACGGGGGAAGGCTATGGCTACACCTTC,CASSPTGEGYGYTF
NA,TRBV19,NA,TRBJ1-5,TGTGCCAGTAGCTCCCGGGGGGTCAACAGCAATCAGCCCCAGCATTTT,CASSSRGVNSNQPQHF
NA,TRBV19,NA,TRBJ1-2,TGTGCCAGTAGTGTTCAGGGTCGCTACACCTTC,CASSVQGRYTF
few,TRBV7-3,TRBD1,TRBJ1-1,TGTGCCAGCAGCGTGGGACAGGGGGCTTTCACTGAAGCTTTCTTT,CASSVGQGAFTEAFF
NA,TRBV4-2,NA,TRBJ1-3,TGTGCCAGCAGCCCACACAAGTTCTCTGGAAACACCATATATTTT,CASSPHKFSGNTIYF
few,TRBV25-1,TRBD1,TRBJ2-7,TGTGCCGCCTCAGGGGACAGGGACACAGGGAGCTCCTACGAGCAGTACTTC,CAASGDRDTGSSYEQYF
NA,TRBV5-1,TRBD1,TRBJ1-5,TGCGCCAGCAGCGCGGGGACAGGCAATCAGCCCCAGCATTTT,CASSAGTGNQPQHF
NA,TRBV6-6,NA,TRBJ2-7,TGTGCCAGCAGCCCCTGGACAGTAACCTACGGGCAGTACTTC,CASSPWTVTYGQYF
NA,TRBV7-9,TRBD1,TRBJ1-5,TGTGCCAGCAGCCGGGGGACAGGGTGGAATCAGCCCCAGCATTTT,CASSRGTGWNQPQHF
NA,TRBV7-9,TRBD1,TRBJ2-5,TGTGCCAGCAGCTTAGCGACAGGGAGTGACCAAGAGACCCAGTACTTC,CASSLATGSDQETQYF
NA,TRBV5-1,NA,TRBJ1-1,TGCGCCAGCAGTCCCCAGGGGAACACTGAAGCTTTCTTT,CASSPQGNTEAFF
NA,TRBV4-1,NA,TRBJ2-5,TGCGCCAGCAGCCAAGATCCCGCAGGGATAGAGACCCAGTACTTC,CASSQDPAGIETQYF
NA,TRBV7-9,NA,TRBJ1-1,TGTGCCAGCAGTCGCCAGGCAGCGAACACTGAAGCTTTCTTT,CASSRQAANTEAFF
NA,TRBV5-4,TRBD1,TRBJ2-7,TGTGCCAGCAGCTCTTGGACAGGTTCTTTGGGGCAGTACTTC,CASSSWTGSLGQYF
NA,TRBV7-8,TRBD1,TRBJ1-5,TGTGCCAGCAGTTTCGGACAGGGGAATTTCGGCAATCAGCCCCAGCATTTT,CASSFGQGNFGNQPQHF
NA,TRBV19,NA,TRBJ1-2,TGTGCCAGTAGTATAAGTCGGGATAGACATGGCTACACCTTC,CASSISRDRHGYTF
NA,TRBV19,TRBD2,TRBJ2-3,TGTGCCAGTAGTACACTAACTAGCGGGGCTAGCACAGATACGCAGTATTTT,CASSTLTSGASTDTQYF
NA,TRBV13,TRBD2,TRBJ2-5,TGTGCCAGCAGCTTCCAGCGGGGTGGTCTAGAGACCCAGTACTTC,CASSFQRGGLETQYF
NA,TRBV27,NA,TRBJ1-2,TGTGCCAGCAGTTGGACGGGAAACTATGGCTACACCTTC,CASSWTGNYGYTF
NA,TRBV18,NA,TRBJ1-1,TGTGCCAGCTCACCACCAGGGCGGGAGAACACTGAAGCTTTCTTT,CASSPPGRENTEAFF
NA,TRBV6-5,NA,TRBJ1-4,TGTGCCAGCAGTTACGGAGTTGCAACTAATGAAAAACTGTTTTTT,CASSYGVATNEKLFF
once,TRBV5-1,TRBD2,TRBJ2-5,TGCGCCAGCAGCTTTGGGCGGGGGGACCCGCAAGAGACCCAGTACTTC,CASSFGRGDPQETQYF
once,TRBV29-1,NA,TRBJ1-2,TGCAGCGTTGAAGTCCTGGGCTTGGACTATGGCTACACCTTC,CSVEVLGLDYGYTF
once,TRBV5-1,NA,TRBJ2-7,TGCGCCAGCAGTCCACTGGACTCATACGAGCAGTACTTC,CASSPLDSYEQYF
NA,TRBV6-5,NA,TRBJ2-7,TGTGCCAGCAGTTTTGGGGGGTACGAGCAGTACTTC,CASSFGGYEQYF
NA,TRBV6-1,NA,TRBJ2-7,TGTGCCAGCAGTGAAGTCGTAGGGAGCGACGAGCAGTACTTC,CASSEVVGSDEQYF